These 23 T cell receptor beta chains were all obtained from the same sample, sequenced in a study of identical twins (dated by TCRdb to between 2015 and 2016). Library construction relied on 5' RACE. TCRdb names Illumina HiSeq 2000 as the instrument used. TCRdb reworked the public reads: Q25 trimming with fastp, MiXCR clone assembly, productive beta chains retained. Here each entry gathers all rows of one CDR3 protein and keeps the most common genes and DNA. The sample profile shows 350,000 to 600,000 distinct CDR3 sequences; 11% to 15% of them were found once. The leading ten clones occupy around 0.48% of the sample. In addition, the sample was reused for a study of yellow fever vaccine responses in identical twins.

Sequenced: CD4+ T cells sorted from blood. Receptors originate from a woman younger than 35 in good health.

The sample holds a few counts of this clonotype. V and J are TRBV6-1 and TRBJ2-7; D may be TRBD2 (7 bases). Germline assignment: CDR1 MNHNS and CDR2 SASEGT. The CDR3 totals 13 residues. V was shortened by 7 bases and J by 6 bases, with 16 bases between the two germline ends. CDR3 amino acids: CASTRTGGSEQYF. The CDR3 DNA sequence: TGTGCCAGCACTAGGACGGGGGGCAGCGAGCAGTACTTC.

The rearrangement uses TRBV7-2 and TRBJ2-2; 8 bases agree with TRBD1. The J segment lost 5 bases and the V segment lost 2 bases, leaving 4 bases of the junction unmatched. From germline, CDR1 is SGHTA and CDR2 FQGNSA. The CDR3 totals 15 residues. CDR3 loop: CASSLQGAGTGELFF. The CDR3 DNA reads as TGTGCCAGCAGCTTACAGGGGGCTGGTACCGGGGAGCTGTTTTTT. Looking up the rest from reference TRBV7-2 and TRBJ2-2 gives the full variable domain: GAGVSQSPSNKVTEKGKDVELRCDPISGHTALYWYRQSLGQGLEFLIYFQGNSAPDKSGLPSDRFSAERTGGSVSTLTIQRTQQEDSAVYLCASSLQGAGTGELFFGEGSRLTVL.

The chain links TRBV7-2 to TRBJ1-1; D is ambiguous. CDR3 length: 13 residues. V lost 1 base, J lost 7 bases, and 10 bases lay in between. Germline lookup yields CDR1 SGHTA and CDR2 FQGNSA. The CDR3 nucleotides are TGTGCCAGCAGCTTAGTACAAGATGGTGAAGCTTTCTTT. This translates into CASSLVQDGEAFF.

This clonotype was counted only a few times. V gene TRBV7-2 combines with J gene TRBJ2-7, with a possible D match to TRBD1 (5 bases). Between the trimmed V and J ends, which lost 5 bases and 2 bases, there was a span of 16 bases. The CDR3 is 15 amino acids. The germline gives CDR1 SGHTA, CDR2 FQGNSA. As DNA, the CDR3 is TGTGCCAGCAGCCCACGACAGAGAATGACCTACGAGCAGTACTTC. Residues: CASSPRQRMTYEQYF.

A few counts support this clonotype. The chain uses TRBV18 and TRBJ2-1, with unresolved D. CDR3 length: 13 amino acids. Germline V gene sequence: CDR1 KGHSH, CDR2 LQKENI. Trimming removed 0 bases at V and 12 bases at J, with 12 bases between. CDR3 coding DNA: TGTGCCAGCTCACCACCGGTGCAGCCAAGGCAGTTCTTC. Its translation is CASSPPVQPRQFF.

This clonotype was seen only a few times. This chain joins TRBV5-1 and TRBJ2-1; D might be TRBD2 (5 bases). CDR3 length: 15 residues. Looked up from germline, CDR1 is SGHRS and CDR2 is YFSETQ. V lost 7 bases, J lost 5 bases, and 19 bases lay in between. The CDR3 loop reads CASSRSTKSDNEQFF. CDR3 sequence (DNA): TGCGCCAGCTCCCGATCGACTAAATCGGACAATGAGCAGTTCTTC.

The chain employs TRBV29-1 and TRBJ2-3; TRBD2 might be the D (6 bases). Between the trimmed V and J ends, which lost 3 bases and 0 bases, there was a span of 13 bases. Germline assignment: CDR1 SQVTM and CDR2 ANQGSEA. The length of the CDR3 is 15 residues. The CDR3 coding sequence is TGCAGCGTTGACTGGGGGAGGATAAGCACAGATACGCAGTATTTT. Protein sequence: CSVDWGRISTDTQYF.

This rearrangement joins TRBV2 to TRBJ2-1; 8 positions agree with TRBD2. CDR1 SNHLY and CDR2 FYNNEI come from the germline V gene. Germline trimming cut 1 base from V and 5 bases from J; bases unmatched to any gene: 4. There are 15 residues in the CDR3. CDR3 nucleotide sequence: TGTGCCAGCAGTGAAGTGCGGGGGGCCCACAATGAGCAGTTCTTC. The encoded protein is CASSEVRGAHNEQFF.

The V call is TRBV5-6, the J call TRBJ2-2, with D perhaps TRBD1 or TRBD2 (5 bases each). Germline V gene data show CDR1 as SGHDT and CDR2 as YYEEEE. The CDR3 consists of 16 residues. V lost 0 bases to trimming and J lost 2 bases, with 11 bases between them. The CDR3: CASSLEKRTNTGELFF. The DNA for the CDR3 is TGTGCCAGCAGCTTGGAGAAGCGGACAAACACCGGGGAGCTGTTTTTT.

Comment on this clonotype: An end of the junction does not agree with germline; a read error may underlie this. This chain links TRBV10-2 with TRBJ1-5; D unclear. Germline CDR1 WSHSY, CDR2 SAAADI. The CDR3 totals 14 residues. CDR3 nucleotides: TGCGCCAGCAGTGAGGGGTTTAGCAATAAGCCCCAGCATTTT. It is translated as CASSEGFSNKPQHF.

This clonotype was detected only a few times. The rearrangement joins TRBV5-1 to TRBJ2-7; D remains unclear. The germline V gene has CDR1 SGHRS and CDR2 YFSETQ. This CDR3 spans 12 amino acids. The V end lost 5 bases, the J end lost 6 bases, and 12 bases lay between the germline ends. The CDR3 coding sequence is TGCGCCAGCAGTCCTAAGGGTGTCGAGCAGTACTTC. Its protein is CASSPKGVEQYF.

The chain uses TRBV28 and TRBJ1-1, with 12 bases fitting TRBD1. In germline, CDR1 is MDHEN, CDR2 SYDVKM. The V and J ends lost 4 bases and 5 bases, in that order; junction bases with no gene match: 8. The CDR3 is 16 amino acids. CDR3 in amino acids: CASSSSGTGGGTEAFF. In DNA, the CDR3 is TGTGCCAGCAGTTCATCCGGGACAGGGGGCGGAACTGAAGCTTTCTTT.

This clonotype was seen more than once but under ten times. The gene calls are TRBV7-2 and TRBJ2-6, with D tentatively TRBD1 (6 bases). The CDR3 spans 15 residues. Trimming pared 8 bases from V and 2 bases from J, leaving 13 bases between. The germline V gene encodes CDR1 SGHTA and CDR2 FQGNSA. Here the CDR3 DNA reads TGTGCCAGCCTGAAACAGGGACCTGGGGCCAACGTCCTGACTTTC. Amino acid sequence: CASLKQGPGANVLTF.

This clonotype came up a few times. The chain uses TRBV11-2 and TRBJ2-2, with D tentatively TRBD1 (5 bases). Looked up from germline, CDR1 is SGHAT and CDR2 is FQNNGV. CDR3 length: 12 residues. Trimming left V 8 bases short and J 6 bases short, with 10 bases between. The CDR3 bases are TGTGCCAGCTTTAGGGGCCCCGGGGAGCTGTTTTTT. Encoded protein: CASFRGPGELFF. Filled out from reference TRBV11-2 and TRBJ2-2, the complete variable domain reads EAGVAQSPRYKIIEKRQSVAFWCNPISGHATLYWYQQILGQGPKLLIQFQNNGVVDDSQLPKDRFSAERLKGVDSTLKIQPAKLEDSAVYLCASFRGPGELFFGEGSRLTVL.

The table lists this clonotype with a few counts. This sequence joins TRBV5-1 and TRBJ2-1; the match to TRBD2 covers 13 bases. The CDR3 length is 16 residues. Germline-derived CDR1 and CDR2 are SGHRS and YFSETQ. The ends lost 6 bases at V and 7 bases at J; junction bases unmatched: 10. In DNA, the CDR3 is TGCGCCAGCACCAAGCCGGGACTAGCGGGACCAAATGAGCAGTTCTTC. Its translation is CASTKPGLAGPNEQFF.

This clonotype was seen ten or more times. This chain uses TRBV7-2 with TRBJ2-5; weak D call: TRBD1 (5 bases). V lost 5 bases to trimming and J lost 7 bases, with 14 bases between them. From germline, CDR1 is SGHTA and CDR2 FQGNSA. This CDR3 has 13 amino acids. The CDR3 DNA follows: TGTGCCAGCAGCCCTCAGCAGGGTGGGACCCAGTACTTC. It encodes CASSPQQGGTQYF. The full variable domain, with the rest looked up from reference TRBV7-2 and TRBJ2-5, is GAGVSQSPSNKVTEKGKDVELRCDPISGHTALYWYRQSLGQGLEFLIYFQGNSAPDKSGLPSDRFSAERTGGSVSTLTIQRTQQEDSAVYLCASSPQQGGTQYFGPGTRLLVL.

This clonotype was counted a few times. V usage is TRBV4-1 and J usage is TRBJ2-3; D gene uncertain. Per the germline V gene, CDR1 is MGHRA and CDR2 is YSYEKL. Trimming cost V 1 base and J 0 bases, with 8 bases left between them. This CDR3 spans 15 amino acids. The CDR3 DNA is TGCGCCAGCAGCCAAGTAAGCGACAGCACAGATACGCAGTATTTT. Protein product: CASSQVSDSTDTQYF.

The table lists this clonotype with a few counts. V gene TRBV6-2 or TRBV6-3 combines with J gene TRBJ2-7, with D possibly matching TRBD2 (5 bases). The V and J ends lost 2 bases and 2 bases respectively, with 13 bases between them. This CDR3 has 15 amino acids. CDR1 and CDR2 from the germline V gene are MNHEY and SVGEGT. This chain's CDR3 is CASSYEGDPTYEQYF. The CDR3 DNA reads as TGTGCCAGCAGTTACGAGGGAGACCCCACCTACGAGCAGTACTTC.

In its sample, this clonotype was seen a few times. J is TRBJ1-5 and V is TRBV6-1, with TRBD1 matching over 7 bases. The CDR3 loop spans 14 amino acids. The J segment lost 4 bases and the V segment lost 3 bases, leaving 3 bases of the junction unmatched. From germline, CDR1 is MNHNS and CDR2 SASEGT. In DNA, the CDR3 is TGTGCCAGCAGTGAGACAGGGCCAAATCAGCCCCAGCATTTT. This gives the protein CASSETGPNQPQHF.

The V and J genes are TRBV2 and TRBJ2-6; a weak D match, TRBD1 (6 bases). Germline loops: CDR1 SNHLY, CDR2 FYNNEI. This CDR3 has 16 amino acids. V gave up 4 bases and J gave up 2 bases, with 12 bases separating them. CDR3: CASSGTNRAGANVLTF. The CDR3 nucleotides read TGTGCCAGCAGTGGCACAAACAGGGCTGGGGCCAACGTCCTGACTTTC. The variable domain in full, completed from reference TRBV2 and TRBJ2-6, reads EPEVTQTPSHQVTQMGQEVILRCVPISNHLYFYWYRQILGQKVEFLVSFYNNEISEKSEIFDDQFSVERPDGSNFTLKIRSTKLEDSAMYFCASSGTNRAGANVLTFGAGSRLTVL.

The chain combines TRBV20-1 with TRBJ2-1; TRBD2 aligns across 14 bases. Germline trimming cut 6 bases from V and 8 bases from J; bases unmatched to any gene: 9. The CDR3 has 15 amino acids. Per the germline V gene, CDR1 is DFQATT and CDR2 is SNEGSKA (reference sequence). This CDR3 is CSATSGTSGRDEQFF. CDR3 DNA: TGCAGTGCCACCTCCGGGACTAGCGGGAGAGATGAGCAGTTCTTC.

The rearrangement joins TRBV19 to TRBJ2-1; D is uncertain. The germline V and J ends were trimmed by 2 bases and 9 bases, with 17 bases remaining between them. Germline lookup yields CDR1 LNHDA and CDR2 SQIVND (reference sequence). This CDR3 has 15 residues. For the CDR3, the DNA is TGTGCCAGTAGTATAAATTCTCCCGCCCGTGGTGAGCAGTTCTTC. This encodes CASSINSPARGEQFF.

The chain recombines TRBV18 with TRBJ2-1, with TRBD2 matching 16 bases. From germline, CDR1 is KGHSH and CDR2 LQKENI. The V gene end was trimmed by 3 bases and the J gene end by 6 bases; junction bases not matched to a gene: 5. The CDR3 covers 17 residues. For the CDR3, the DNA is TGTGCCAGCTCACCGAGGGGACTAGCGGGAGGGTCCAATGAGCAGTTCTTC. Translating gives CASSPRGLAGGSNEQFF.